A single sample gave rise to the 16 T cell receptor beta chains below, sequenced in a study of CD8 T cells in Susac syndrome. Reverse transcription of 0.5 to 1 ug RNA was performed with random hexamers. TCRdb itself ran the immunoSEQ multiplex PCR reads through MiXCR, one entry per CDR3 protein. The sample has about 280,000 distinct CDR3 sequences, 70% to 90% seen once. What was sequenced was CD8+ T cells from PBMCs. Source of these receptors: a human donor with multiple sclerosis.

The rearrangement links TRBV10-3 to TRBJ2-7; D is perhaps TRBD1 (5 bases). Germline values: CDR1 ENHRY, CDR2 SYGVKD. The ends were cut back, 7 bases at V and 4 bases at J, with 14 bases in the middle. There are 13 residues in the CDR3. The CDR3 region has the DNA TGTGCCATCACGTCGGCAGGGCAGTACGAGCAGTACTTC. Amino acid sequence: CAITSAGQYEQYF.

This clonotype showed up just a few times. V is TRBV7-3 and J is TRBJ2-1; a possible D gene is TRBD2 (5 bases). Germline V gives CDR1 SGHTA, CDR2 FQGTGA. V was clipped by 1 base and J by 8 bases, with 21 bases between them. The CDR3 sequence is 17 residues long. The CDR3 coding sequence is TGTGCCAGCAGCTTAAGAACCGGGGATCAGTCGGTTCATGAGCAGTTCTTC. Protein sequence: CASSLRTGDQSVHEQFF.

This clonotype was observed a single time. The chain employs TRBV5-5 and TRBJ2-6, with no clear D. This CDR3 is 14 amino acids long. Trimming pared 1 base from V and 4 bases from J, leaving 6 bases between. The germline V gene encodes CDR1 SGHKS and CDR2 YYEKEE (reference sequence). CDR3 bases: TGTGCCAGCAGCTTGAAAGTGGGGGCCAACGTCCTGACTTTC. Its translation is CASSLKVGANVLTF.

The chain uses TRBV28 and TRBJ2-4; D gene uncertain. This CDR3 is 16 amino acids long. Trimming cost V 5 bases and J 2 bases, with 16 bases left between them. Germline CDR1 and CDR2: MDHEN and SYDVKM. CDR3 region: CASSPRSRGTKNIQYF. CDR3 in DNA: TGTGCCAGCAGTCCCCGGTCTCGAGGTACCAAAAACATTCAGTACTTC. The whole variable domain, filled in from reference TRBV28 and TRBJ2-4, reads DVKVTQSSRYLVKRTGEKVFLECVQDMDHENMFWYRQDPGLGLRLIYFSYDVKMKEKGDIPEGYSVSREKKERFSLILESASTNQTSMYLCASSPRSRGTKNIQYFGAGTRLSVL.

This chain joins TRBV7-6 and TRBJ2-7; 10 bases are shared with TRBD2. CDR3 length: 13 residues. The J segment lost 5 bases and the V segment lost 7 bases, leaving 5 bases of the junction unmatched. The germline V gene has CDR1 SGHVS and CDR2 FNYEAQ. The CDR3 sequence is CASTSGRVDEQYF. The CDR3 region has the DNA TGTGCCAGCACAAGCGGGAGGGTAGACGAGCAGTACTTC.

The chain combines TRBV28 with TRBJ1-1; 8 bases align to TRBD1. The CDR3 has 16 amino acids. J lost 1 base, V lost 3 bases, and 7 bases had no gene match. CDR1 MDHEN and CDR2 SYDVKM come from the germline V gene. The CDR3 DNA is TGTGCCAGCAGTTTGCCTAGACAGGGGCGGAACACTGAAGCTTTCTTT. Its protein product is CASSLPRQGRNTEAFF. The entire variable domain, with the rest obtained from reference TRBV28 and TRBJ1-1, is as follows: DVKVTQSSRYLVKRTGEKVFLECVQDMDHENMFWYRQDPGLGLRLIYFSYDVKMKEKGDIPEGYSVSREKKERFSLILESASTNQTSMYLCASSLPRQGRNTEAFFGQGTRLTVV.

This chain connects TRBV7-9 to TRBJ2-7, with a possible D match to TRBD2 (7 bases). This CDR3 comprises 14 residues. V lost 3 bases, J lost 6 bases, and 15 bases lay in between. Looked up from germline, CDR1 is SEHNR and CDR2 is FQNEAQ (reference sequence). The CDR3 DNA reads as TGTGCCAGCAGCTTCGGGGGGCGGCTCCTCGAGCAGTACTTC. This gives the protein CASSFGGRLLEQYF.

This chain connects TRBV18 to TRBJ2-3; D may match TRBD1 or TRBD2 (5 bases each). Trimming shortened V by 3 bases and J by 1 base, and 26 bases separated the two germline ends. The CDR3 spans 20 residues. Looked up from germline, CDR1 is KGHSH and CDR2 is LQKENI. This CDR3 reads CASSPTVRTKKKRCTDTQYF. CDR3 nucleotide sequence: TGTGCCAGCTCACCGACGGTGAGGACAAAGAAGAAGCGGTGCACAGATACGCAGTATTTT.

The V and J genes are TRBV5-6 and TRBJ1-2; D unclear. This CDR3 is built from 13 residues. Germline CDR1 is SGHDT and CDR2 is YYEEEE. Deletions cut 4 bases from V and 7 bases from J, with 14 bases between. CDR3 in DNA: TGTGCCAGCAGCCGTGGGCACGGGTCTGGCTACACCTTC. It yields the protein CASSRGHGSGYTF.

CDR3 in amino acids: CASSLLVTNEKLFF. CDR3 nucleotides: TGTGCCAGCAGTTTATTGGTTACTAATGAAAAACTGTTTTTT. The chain is built from TRBV28 and TRBJ1-4; D gene uncertain. CDR1 is MDHEN and CDR2 is SYDVKM in the germline V gene. This CDR3 is 14 amino acids long. The V gene lost 1 base and the J gene lost 2 bases, with 5 bases spanning the gap.

V is TRBV27 and J is TRBJ1-5; 8 bases are shared with TRBD1. Trimming cost V 6 bases and J 2 bases; bases outside gene matches: 3. Germline loops: CDR1 MNHEY, CDR2 SMNVEV (reference sequence). The CDR3 covers 14 residues. CDR3 nucleotides: TGTGCCAGCAGGGACAGGGTGGGCAATCAGCCCCAGCATTTT. This gives the protein CASRDRVGNQPQHF.

The chain links TRBV9 to TRBJ2-5; possible D gene TRBD2, 7 bases. Germline assignment: CDR1 SGDLS and CDR2 YYNGEE. V was clipped by 4 bases and J by 4 bases, with 14 bases between them. This CDR3 is built from 14 residues. In nucleotides, the CDR3 is TGTGCCAGCAGCTCGCAGGGAGGGGGAGAGACCCAGTACTTC. Amino acid sequence: CASSSQGGGETQYF.

This rearrangement joins TRBV12-3 or TRBV12-4 to TRBJ2-2, with TRBD2 identical over 9 bases. V lost 7 bases to trimming and J lost 6 bases; unmatched junction nucleotides: 21. The CDR3 is 19 amino acids. CDR3 nucleotide sequence: TGTGCCAGCACCCCCGACAGGGCGGGGGCGGGAGGGGAGCCCGGGGAGCTGTTTTTT. This codes for CASTPDRAGAGGEPGELFF.

This clonotype was found once. V and J are TRBV27 and TRBJ2-2; no clear D gene. The CDR3 sequence is 10 residues long. V was shortened by 11 bases and J by 0 bases, with 1 base between the two germline ends. Germline lookup yields CDR1 MNHEY and CDR2 SMNVEV (reference sequence). CDR3 sequence reads: CASNTGELFF. CDR3 nucleotide sequence: TGTGCCTCGAACACCGGGGAGCTGTTTTTT.

The chain joins TRBV20-1 to TRBJ1-5, with 7 bases matching TRBD1. The CDR3 is 11 amino acids. Germline assignment: CDR1 DFQATT and CDR2 SNEGSKA (reference sequence). The V segment lost 6 bases and the J segment 6 bases; nucleotides outside the gene matches: 2. Here the CDR3 reads CSAGGGQPQHF. CDR3 coding DNA: TGCAGTGCAGGGGGCGGTCAGCCCCAGCATTTT.

The rearrangement links TRBV3-1 to TRBJ2-1, with 9 bases lining up with TRBD2. There are 18 residues in the CDR3. Trimming cost V 0 bases and J 7 bases; bases outside gene matches: 13. Germline CDR1 and CDR2: LGHDT and YNNKEL (reference sequence). The CDR3 spells CASSQERGGRAHGNEQFF. The CDR3 DNA sequence: TGTGCCAGCAGCCAAGAAAGAGGCGGGAGGGCCCACGGGAATGAGCAGTTCTTC.